This T cell receptor (beta chain) was retrieved from a study of beta chain features in type 1 diabetes. Investigators reverse transcribed all isolated RNA, so they sequenced expressed TCRB transcripts. Generated by immunoSEQ multiplex PCR, the TCRdb table keeps only in-frame clones and is missing some. The table records under 450,000 clones, about 15% of them present only once. CD45RO/CCR7/CD25/CD127/CD95/CD27 staining was used to isolate CD4+ naive, central memory, regulatory and stem cell-like memory cells by sorting. V shed 8 bases, J shed 4 bases, and the junction held 9 bases outside the gene matches. Germline-derived CDR1 and CDR2 are SQVTM and ANQGSEA. The CDR3 consists of 15 residues.

The chain uses TRBV29-1 and TRBJ2-1; 12 bases are shared with TRBD2. The TCR sequence derives from a man aged 25 to 40 in good health. The specimen sequenced was naive CD4+ T cells from blood. The DNA for the CDR3 is TGCAGCTCCAGGACTAGCGGGAATAGGTACAATGAGCAGTTCTTC. Translation gives CSSRTSGNRYNEQFF.